The source of this T cell receptor beta chain is a study of T cells in Graves' hyperthyroidism and ophthalmopathy. Findings and caveats of the study: Ophthalmopathy onset followed model prediction by a median around 6.6 months.

Amplified TCR beta CDR3 regions derived from RNA transcripts. A set of HTBI primers served as the primers for a first-round RT-PCR of the TCR CDR3. TCRdb independently ran MiXCR on the multiplex PCR reads; one entry per CDR3 protein. The table lists about 96,000 distinct CDR3 sequences, under 65% of them singletons. This clonotype was counted at least ten times. Its matching antigen is unknown. Patients having uncontrolled infection, another autoimmune disease, pregnancy or lactation were not included. Fresh 10 ml peripheral blood yielded PBMCs. Germline V CDR1 and CDR2: SGHTA, FQGNSA. The CDR3 sequence is 16 residues long. Trimming left V 5 bases short and J 2 bases short, with 19 bases between.

Input material: blood. The genes are TRBV7-2 and TRBJ2-7; perhaps TRBD2 as D (7 bases). The TCR sequence derives from a middle-aged woman with Graves' hyperthyroidism. In nucleotides, the CDR3 is TGTGCCAGCAGCCAAGGGGGGGCCTATGAACCCTACGAGCAGTACTTC. Its protein product is CASSQGGAYEPYEQYF.